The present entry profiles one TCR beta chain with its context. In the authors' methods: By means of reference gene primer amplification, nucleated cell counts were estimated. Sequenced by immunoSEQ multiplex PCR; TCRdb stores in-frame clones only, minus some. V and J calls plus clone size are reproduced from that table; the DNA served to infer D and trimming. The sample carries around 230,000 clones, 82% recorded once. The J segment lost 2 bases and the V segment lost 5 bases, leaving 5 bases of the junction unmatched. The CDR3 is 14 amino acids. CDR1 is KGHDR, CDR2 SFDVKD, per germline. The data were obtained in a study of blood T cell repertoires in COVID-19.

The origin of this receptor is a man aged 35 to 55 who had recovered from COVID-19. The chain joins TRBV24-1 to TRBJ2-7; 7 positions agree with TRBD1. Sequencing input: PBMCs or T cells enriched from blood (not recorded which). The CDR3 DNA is TGTGCCACCAGTGGGTTAGGGGGCCCCTACGAGCAGTACTTC. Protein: CATSGLGGPYEQYF.